What follows describes a single T cell receptor (beta chain). These data originate in a study of CD8 T cells in Susac syndrome. The CDR3 totals 14 residues. The germline V and J ends were trimmed by 6 bases and 5 bases, with 13 bases remaining between them. Germline assignment: CDR1 MNHEY and CDR2 SVGEGT. Sequencing of TCR beta covered CD8+ and CD4+ T cells obtained from blood. Reverse transcription of about 0.45 to 1 ug RNA used random hexamers. An immunoSEQ multiplex PCR generated amplified TCR beta CDR3 products spanning 54 Vbeta and 13 Jbeta. MiXCR was run by TCRdb on the immunoSEQ multiplex PCR reads, yielding one entry per CDR3 protein. There are 250,000 to 300,000 distinct CDR3 sequences in the sample; about 89% occur only once, and around 0.2% lies in the top ten.

This receptor was identified in a human donor with multiple sclerosis. This sequence joins TRBV6-2 or TRBV6-3 and TRBJ2-2; no reliable D call. Sequenced material: CD8+ T cells from PBMCs. As DNA, the CDR3 is TGTGCCAGCAGCGCCGTAGCTGGGACCGGGGAGCTGTTTTTT. Amino acid sequence: CASSAVAGTGELFF.